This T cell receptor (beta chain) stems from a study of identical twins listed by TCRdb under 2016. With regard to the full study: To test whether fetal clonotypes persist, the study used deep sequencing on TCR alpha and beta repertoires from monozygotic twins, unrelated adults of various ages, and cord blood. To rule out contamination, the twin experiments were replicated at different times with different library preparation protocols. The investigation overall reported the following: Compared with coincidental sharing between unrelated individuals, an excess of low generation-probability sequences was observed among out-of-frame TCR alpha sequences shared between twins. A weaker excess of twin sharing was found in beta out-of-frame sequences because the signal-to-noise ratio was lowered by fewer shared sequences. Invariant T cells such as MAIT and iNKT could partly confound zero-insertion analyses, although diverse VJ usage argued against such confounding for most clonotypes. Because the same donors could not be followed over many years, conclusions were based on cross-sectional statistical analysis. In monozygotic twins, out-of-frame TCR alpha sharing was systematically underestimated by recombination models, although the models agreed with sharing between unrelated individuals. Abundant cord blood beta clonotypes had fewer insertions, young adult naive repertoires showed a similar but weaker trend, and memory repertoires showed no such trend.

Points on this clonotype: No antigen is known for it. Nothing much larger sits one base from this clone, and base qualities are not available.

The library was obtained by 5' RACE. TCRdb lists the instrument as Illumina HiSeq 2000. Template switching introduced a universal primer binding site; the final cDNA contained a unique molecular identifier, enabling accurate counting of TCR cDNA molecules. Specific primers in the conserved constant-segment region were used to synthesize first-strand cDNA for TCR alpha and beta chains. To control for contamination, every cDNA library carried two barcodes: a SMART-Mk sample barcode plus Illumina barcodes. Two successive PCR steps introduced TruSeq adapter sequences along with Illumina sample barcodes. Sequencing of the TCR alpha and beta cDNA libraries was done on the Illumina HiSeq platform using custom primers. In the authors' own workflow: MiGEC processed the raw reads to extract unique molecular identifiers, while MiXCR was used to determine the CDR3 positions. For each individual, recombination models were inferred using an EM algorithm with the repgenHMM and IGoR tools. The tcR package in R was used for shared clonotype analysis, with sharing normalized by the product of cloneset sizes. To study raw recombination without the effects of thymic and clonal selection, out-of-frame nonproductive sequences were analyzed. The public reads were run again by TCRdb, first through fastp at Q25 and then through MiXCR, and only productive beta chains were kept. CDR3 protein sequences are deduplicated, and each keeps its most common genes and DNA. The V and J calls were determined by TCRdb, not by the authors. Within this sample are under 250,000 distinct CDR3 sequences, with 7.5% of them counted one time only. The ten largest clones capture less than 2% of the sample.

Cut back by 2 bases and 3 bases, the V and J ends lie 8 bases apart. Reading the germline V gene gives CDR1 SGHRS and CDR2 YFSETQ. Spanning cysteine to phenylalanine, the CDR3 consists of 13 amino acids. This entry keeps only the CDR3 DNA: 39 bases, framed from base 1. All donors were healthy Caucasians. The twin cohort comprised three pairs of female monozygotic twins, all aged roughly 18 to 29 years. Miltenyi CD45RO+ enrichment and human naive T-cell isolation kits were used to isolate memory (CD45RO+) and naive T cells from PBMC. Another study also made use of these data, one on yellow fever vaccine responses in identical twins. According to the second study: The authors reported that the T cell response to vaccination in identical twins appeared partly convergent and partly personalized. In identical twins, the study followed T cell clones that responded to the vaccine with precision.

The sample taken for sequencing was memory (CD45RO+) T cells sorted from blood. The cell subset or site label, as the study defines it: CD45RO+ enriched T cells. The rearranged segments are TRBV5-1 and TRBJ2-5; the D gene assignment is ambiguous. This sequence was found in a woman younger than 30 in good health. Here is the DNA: TGCGCCAGCAGCTTAAGCCCTAAAGAGACCCAGTACTTC. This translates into CASSLSPKETQYF.